The sequence of this T cell receptor beta chain was determined in a study of healthy donors' naive CD4 and CD8 T cells. Starting from 500 ng of total RNA, TCR libraries were made with linear amplification. TCRdb ran MiXCR on the reads and lists one entry per CDR3 protein. Among about 200,000 distinct CDR3 sequences, 65% to 75% were seen once, and the ten largest hold 2% to 2.5%. Trimming pared 6 bases from V and 5 bases from J, leaving 10 bases between. Germline CDR1 is SQVTM and CDR2 is ANQGSEA. The CDR3 runs to 11 residues. The receptor was derived from a pool of human donors in good health; the sample pools cells from several healthy donors. The sample comprised naive CD4+ and CD8+ T cells sorted from blood, pooled from several donors. The V and J genes are TRBV29-1 and TRBJ2-5; TRBD2 might be the D (5 bases). CDR3 sequence reads: CSVGRGETQYF. Here the CDR3 DNA reads TGCAGCGTCGGACGGGGTGAGACCCAGTACTTC.